This note documents a single TCR beta chain sequence. The sample is drawn from a study of cytomegalovirus exposure and HLA in healthy donors. For the study at large: An analysis done earlier identified almost 120 million unique TCR beta sequences from approximately 200 million T cells.

The CDR3 contains 16 residues. Germline V gene data show CDR1 as SEHNR and CDR2 as FQNEAQ (reference sequence). PCR was performed using 60 Vbeta and 13 Jbeta primers. Assay used: immunoSEQ multiplex PCR; TCRdb lists only in-frame clones, some missing. The table records fewer than 200,000 clones, roughly 71% of them present only once. Sequencing was done on a sample of PBMCs. The chain couples TRBV7-9 to TRBJ2-5, with 7 bases matching TRBD1. Judging by the DNA end, TRBJ2-7 fits better; the J call may be wrong. This TCR was recovered from a woman aged 50 to 60 in good health and CMV-seropositive. CDR3 region: CASSLREWDSPYEQYF. Written as DNA, the CDR3 is TGTGCCAGCAGCTTAAGGGAATGGGACAGCCCCTACGAGCAGTACTTC.